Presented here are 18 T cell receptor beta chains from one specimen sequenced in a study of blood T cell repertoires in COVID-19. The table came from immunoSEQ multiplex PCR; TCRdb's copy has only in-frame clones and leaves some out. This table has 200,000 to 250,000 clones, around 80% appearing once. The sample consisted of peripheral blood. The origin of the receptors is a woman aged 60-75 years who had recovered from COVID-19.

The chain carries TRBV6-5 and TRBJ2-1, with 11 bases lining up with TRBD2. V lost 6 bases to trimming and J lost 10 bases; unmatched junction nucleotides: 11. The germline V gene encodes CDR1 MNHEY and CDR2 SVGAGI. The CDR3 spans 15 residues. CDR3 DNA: TGTGCCAGCAGCCGCCTTAGCGGGGGGGCGGGCGAGCAGTTCTTC. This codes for CASSRLSGGAGEQFF.

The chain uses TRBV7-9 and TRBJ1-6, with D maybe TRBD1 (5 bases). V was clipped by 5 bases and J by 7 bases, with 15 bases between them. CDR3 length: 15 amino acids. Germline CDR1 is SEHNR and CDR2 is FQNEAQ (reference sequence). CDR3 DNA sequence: TGTGCCAGCAGCCCCCGGGGGGAGAAGAATTCACCCCTCCACTTT. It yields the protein CASSPRGEKNSPLHF.

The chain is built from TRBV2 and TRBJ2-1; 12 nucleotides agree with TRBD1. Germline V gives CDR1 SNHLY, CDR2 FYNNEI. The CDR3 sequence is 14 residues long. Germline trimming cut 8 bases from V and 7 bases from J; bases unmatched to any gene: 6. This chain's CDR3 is CASGRDRGRNEQFF. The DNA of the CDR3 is TGTGCCAGCGGCCGGGACAGGGGGCGAAATGAGCAGTTCTTC.

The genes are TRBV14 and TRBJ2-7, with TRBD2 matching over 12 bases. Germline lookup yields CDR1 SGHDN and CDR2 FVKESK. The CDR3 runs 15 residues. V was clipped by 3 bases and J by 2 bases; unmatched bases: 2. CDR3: CASSQGLAGAYEQYF. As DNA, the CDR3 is TGTGCCAGCAGCCAGGGACTAGCGGGTGCCTACGAGCAGTACTTC.

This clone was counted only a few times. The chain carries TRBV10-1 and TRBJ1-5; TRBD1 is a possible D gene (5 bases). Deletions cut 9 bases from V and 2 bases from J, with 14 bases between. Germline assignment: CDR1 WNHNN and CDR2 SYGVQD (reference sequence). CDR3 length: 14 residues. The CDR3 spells CAREREGCNQPQHF. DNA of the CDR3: TGCGCCAGAGAAAGGGAGGGGTGCAATCAGCCCCAGCATTTT.

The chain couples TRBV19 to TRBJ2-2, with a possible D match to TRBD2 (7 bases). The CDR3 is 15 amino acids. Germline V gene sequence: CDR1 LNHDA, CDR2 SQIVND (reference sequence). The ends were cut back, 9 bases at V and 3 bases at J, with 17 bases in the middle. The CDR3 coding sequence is TGTGCCAGCACCCTGGGGGGGCAGCACACCGGGGAGCTGTTTTTT. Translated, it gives CASTLGGQHTGELFF.

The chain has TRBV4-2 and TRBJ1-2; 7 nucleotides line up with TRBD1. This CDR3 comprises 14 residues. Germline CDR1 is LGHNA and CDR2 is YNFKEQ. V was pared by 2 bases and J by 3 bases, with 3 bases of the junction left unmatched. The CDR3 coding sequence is TGTGCCAGCAGCCAACCTGACAGGGACTATGGCTACACCTTC. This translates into CASSQPDRDYGYTF.

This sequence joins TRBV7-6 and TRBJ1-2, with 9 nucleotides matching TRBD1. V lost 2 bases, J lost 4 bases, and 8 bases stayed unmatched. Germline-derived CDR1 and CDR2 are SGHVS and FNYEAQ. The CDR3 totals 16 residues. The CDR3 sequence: CASSLKADRGAYGYTF. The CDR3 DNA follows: TGTGCCAGCAGCTTAAAGGCGGACAGGGGCGCCTATGGCTACACCTTC.

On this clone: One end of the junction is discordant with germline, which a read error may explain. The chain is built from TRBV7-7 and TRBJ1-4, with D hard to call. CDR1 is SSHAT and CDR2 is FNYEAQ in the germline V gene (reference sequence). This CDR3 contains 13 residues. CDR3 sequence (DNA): TGTGCTAGCAGCCGTACAACTAATGAAAAACTGTTTTTT. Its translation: CASSRTTNEKLFF.

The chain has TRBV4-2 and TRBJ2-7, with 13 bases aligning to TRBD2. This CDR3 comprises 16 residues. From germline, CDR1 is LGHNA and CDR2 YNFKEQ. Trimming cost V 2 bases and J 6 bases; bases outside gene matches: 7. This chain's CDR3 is CASSQPGTSGVREQYF. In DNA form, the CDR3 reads TGTGCCAGCAGCCAACCCGGGACTAGCGGGGTTCGCGAGCAGTACTTC.

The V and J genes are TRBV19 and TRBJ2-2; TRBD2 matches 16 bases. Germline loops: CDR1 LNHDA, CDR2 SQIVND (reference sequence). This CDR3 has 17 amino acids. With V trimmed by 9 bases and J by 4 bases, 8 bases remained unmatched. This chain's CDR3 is CASSPGTSGGGTGELFF. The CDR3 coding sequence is TGTGCCAGCTCCCCCGGGACTAGCGGGGGGGGCACCGGGGAGCTGTTTTTT.

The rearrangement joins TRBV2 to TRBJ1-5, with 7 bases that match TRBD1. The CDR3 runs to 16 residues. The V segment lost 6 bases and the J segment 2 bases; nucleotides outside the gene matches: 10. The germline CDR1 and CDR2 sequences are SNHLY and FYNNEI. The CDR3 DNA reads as TGTGCCAGCAGCGCTACCCGGGACAGTCGCAATCAGCCCCAGCATTTT. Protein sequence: CASSATRDSRNQPQHF. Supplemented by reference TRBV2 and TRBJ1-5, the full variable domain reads EPEVTQTPSHQVTQMGQEVILRCVPISNHLYFYWYRQILGQKVEFLVSFYNNEISEKSEIFDDQFSVERPDGSNFTLKIRSTKLEDSAMYFCASSATRDSRNQPQHFGDGTRLSIL.

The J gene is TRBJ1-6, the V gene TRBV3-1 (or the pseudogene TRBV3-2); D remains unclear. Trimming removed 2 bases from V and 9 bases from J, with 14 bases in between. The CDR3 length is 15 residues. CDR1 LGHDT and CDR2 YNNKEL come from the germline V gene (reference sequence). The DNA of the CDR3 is TGTGCCAGCAGCCAATGGGTAAATGAGGGTTCACCCCTCCACTTT. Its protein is CASSQWVNEGSPLHF.

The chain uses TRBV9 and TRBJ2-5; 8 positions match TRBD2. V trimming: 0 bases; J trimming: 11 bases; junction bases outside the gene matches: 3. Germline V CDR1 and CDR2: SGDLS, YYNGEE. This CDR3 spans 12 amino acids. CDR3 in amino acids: CASSVDSGAQYF. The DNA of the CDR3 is TGTGCCAGCAGCGTAGATAGCGGGGCGCAGTACTTC.

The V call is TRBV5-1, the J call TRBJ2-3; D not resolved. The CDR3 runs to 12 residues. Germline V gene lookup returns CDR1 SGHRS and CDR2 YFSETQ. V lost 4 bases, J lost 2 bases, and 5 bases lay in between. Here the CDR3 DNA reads TGCGCCAGCAGCCAAGCCACAGATACGCAGTATTTT. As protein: CASSQATDTQYF.

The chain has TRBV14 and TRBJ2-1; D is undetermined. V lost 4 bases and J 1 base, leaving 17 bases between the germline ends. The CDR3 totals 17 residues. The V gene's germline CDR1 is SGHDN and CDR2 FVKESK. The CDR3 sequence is CASSPFTLRQSYNEQFF. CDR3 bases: TGTGCCAGCAGCCCTTTCACCCTGCGGCAGTCCTACAATGAGCAGTTCTTC.

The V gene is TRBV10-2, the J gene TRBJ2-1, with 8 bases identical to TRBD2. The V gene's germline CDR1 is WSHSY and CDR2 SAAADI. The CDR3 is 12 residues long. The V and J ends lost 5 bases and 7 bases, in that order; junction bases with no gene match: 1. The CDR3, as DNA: TGCGCCAGCAGTCCTAGCGGGAATGAGCAGTTCTTC. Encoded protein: CASSPSGNEQFF.

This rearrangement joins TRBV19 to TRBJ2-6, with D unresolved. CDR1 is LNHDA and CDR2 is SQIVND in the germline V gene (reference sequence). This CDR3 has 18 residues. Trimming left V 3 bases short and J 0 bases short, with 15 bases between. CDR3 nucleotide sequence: TGTGCCAGTAGTATGCCCGCGTCTGCCTCCTCTGGGGCCAACGTCCTGACTTTC. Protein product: CASSMPASASSGANVLTF.